What follows is one T cell receptor beta chain and its context. The antigen remains undetermined. This sample was included in a study of T cell repertoires in cytomegalovirus infection. Study-wide context: CMV epitopes used comprised recently identified HLA-C-restricted ones and well-studied HLA-B-restricted ones. Shared public TCR beta signatures pointed to both CMV infection and a matching HLA type.

Per the germline V gene, CDR1 is SNHLY and CDR2 is FYNNEI. Trimming left V 10 bases short and J 3 bases short, with 6 bases between. The CDR3 runs to 10 residues. MiXCR, run by TCRdb on the reads, gives a single entry per CDR3 protein. This table holds around 95,000 distinct CDR3 sequences, 29% found once. Study-level points and caveats: Carriers of CMV and the relevant HLA type were discriminated by public TCR beta frequency. The study found HLA-C-restricted CMV-specific TCR beta clonotypes dominating the ex vivo response.

The gene calls are TRBV2 and TRBJ1-1, with D possibly matching TRBD1 (5 bases). The sequence derives from a human donor in good health (CMV status not recorded). Some clones in this sample may be carry-over from other donors' samples. This sample comprised CD8+ T cells from cultured PBMCs, obtained from culture after CMV antigen stimulation. The CDR3 DNA reads TGTGCCACAGGGCACACTGAAGCTTTCTTT. Protein sequence: CATGHTEAFF.